Listed here are 19 T cell receptor beta chains from one sample, sequenced in a study of CD8+ T cells in alopecia areata. Sampling of alopecia areata patients yielded lesional scalp punch biopsies as well as peripheral blood. RNA extraction was followed by reverse transcription into cDNA, which acted as the sequencing template. Sequenced by immunoSEQ multiplex PCR; TCRdb stores in-frame clones only, minus some. The sample records fewer than 7,500 clones, 50% to 75% being singletons. The material was skin, obtained at week 0. The receptors here all came from a human donor with alopecia areata.

This clone was detected only once. The chain combines TRBV7-2 with TRBJ2-2, with 10 bases matching TRBD2. This CDR3 is built from 15 residues. Germline CDR1 reads SGHTA; CDR2 reads FQGNSA. J was trimmed by 7 bases and V by 5 bases; bases with no gene match: 7. CDR3 sequence: CASSESGGAGGELFF. CDR3 sequence (DNA): TGTGCCAGCAGCGAGAGCGGGGGGGCCGGCGGGGAGCTGTTTTTT.

This clone was seen a few times. CDR3 sequence: CASSLETGRIIDYEQYF. CDR3 nucleotides: TGTGCCAGCAGCTTGGAAACAGGGAGGATTATTGACTACGAGCAGTACTTC. The V and J genes are TRBV5-8 and TRBJ2-7; D may be TRBD1 or TRBD2 (6 bases each). The germline CDR1 and CDR2 sequences are SGHTS and YDEGEE. This CDR3 has 17 residues. Trimming removed 0 bases from V and 3 bases from J, with 19 bases in between.

J is TRBJ1-2 and V is TRBV14, with 7 bases matching TRBD1. The V gene end was trimmed by 4 bases and the J gene end by 2 bases; junction bases not matched to a gene: 7. CDR3 length: 15 amino acids. Germline V gene sequence: CDR1 SGHDN, CDR2 FVKESK. The CDR3, as DNA: TGTGCCAGCAGCCCTTGGACAGGATCGAACTATGGCTACACCTTC. As protein: CASSPWTGSNYGYTF.

This chain uses TRBV13 with TRBJ2-5, with D perhaps TRBD2 (5 bases). Trimming removed 5 bases from V and 11 bases from J, with 15 bases in between. This CDR3 is built from 12 residues. Germline values: CDR1 PRHDT, CDR2 FYEKMQ (reference sequence). As DNA, the CDR3 is TGTGCCAGCAGCAGCGGACGGTCGGAGCAGTACTTC. Translation gives CASSSGRSEQYF.

This clone has a handful of counts. The chain combines TRBV2 with TRBJ1-5; 9 nucleotides agree with TRBD1. The CDR3 extends over 16 amino acids. Germline CDR1 SNHLY, CDR2 FYNNEI. The V gene end was trimmed by 6 bases and the J gene end by 6 bases; junction bases not matched to a gene: 12. In DNA form, the CDR3 reads TGTGCCAGCAGGGCCTACAGGGGGCCCGGGAGTCAGCCCCAGCATTTT. Translation: CASRAYRGPGSQPQHF.

CDR3 region: CASSSRPLIETQYF. The CDR3 DNA is TGTGCCAGCAGCTCTAGGCCCCTCATTGAGACCCAGTACTTC. The chain employs TRBV11-2 and TRBJ2-5, with D uncertain. This CDR3 has 14 residues. Germline V gene lookup returns CDR1 SGHAT and CDR2 FQNNGV. V lost 4 bases and J lost 5, with 14 bases in between.

V usage is TRBV5-4 and J usage is TRBJ1-2, with D unclear. This CDR3 region has 16 residues. With 0 bases removed from V and 4 bases from J, the gap between germline ends came to 16 bases. Germline-derived CDR1 and CDR2 are SGHNT and YYREEE (reference sequence). CDR3 sequence reads: CASSLAMVQQPYGYTF. The DNA of the CDR3 is TGTGCCAGCAGCTTGGCCATGGTCCAACAGCCCTATGGCTACACCTTC. The full variable domain, its missing parts supplied by reference TRBV5-4 and TRBJ1-2, is ETGVTQSPTHLIKTRGQQVTLRCSSQSGHNTVSWYQQALGQGPQFIFQYYREEENGRGNFPPRFSGLQFPNYSSELNVNALELDDSALYLCASSLAMVQQPYGYTFGSGTRLTVV.

The chain has TRBV28 and TRBJ2-1, with TRBD2 as a possible D gene (6 bases). CDR1 and CDR2 from the germline V gene are MDHEN and SYDVKM. This CDR3 spans 16 amino acids. Between the trimmed V and J ends, which lost 6 bases and 0 bases, there was a span of 15 bases. CDR3 coding DNA: TGTGCCAGCAGCTCCGGACTATTGAGCTCCTACAATGAGCAGTTCTTC. Translating gives CASSSGLLSSYNEQFF. The whole variable domain, remainder taken from reference TRBV28 and TRBJ2-1, is DVKVTQSSRYLVKRTGEKVFLECVQDMDHENMFWYRQDPGLGLRLIYFSYDVKMKEKGDIPEGYSVSREKKERFSLILESASTNQTSMYLCASSSGLLSSYNEQFFGPGTRLTVL.

Here the CDR3 reads CASSRSIRGQSRANVLTF. CDR3 DNA: TGTGCCAGCAGCAGGTCTATCCGAGGACAAAGTCGGGCCAACGTCCTGACTTTC. V and J are TRBV7-1 and TRBJ2-6; weak D call: TRBD1 (5 bases). TRBV7-1 is an ORF for which the function is uncertain. The germline V and J ends were trimmed by 5 bases and 5 bases, with 22 bases remaining between them. CDR3 size: 18 residues.

This chain's CDR3 is CASSETENYGYTF. The CDR3 region has the DNA TGTGCCAGTAGTGAGACAGAGAACTATGGCTACACCTTC. The chain couples TRBV19 to TRBJ1-2, with D possibly being TRBD1 (5 bases). V was trimmed by 5 bases and J by 2 bases, leaving 9 bases between them. This CDR3 is 13 amino acids long. CDR1 and CDR2 (germline): LNHDA, SQIVND (reference sequence).

With respect to this clone: Since no conserved phenylalanine or tryptophan closes the CDR3, a read error is the likely cause. J is TRBJ1-1 and V is TRBV7-8; no definite D call. The germline V and J ends were trimmed by 5 bases and 0 bases, with 4 bases remaining between them. Germline lookup yields CDR1 SGHVS and CDR2 FQNEAQ. The CDR3 has 12 amino acids. CDR3 region: CASSVMNTEAFL. Here the CDR3 DNA reads TGTGCCAGCAGCGTAATGAACACTGAAGCTTTCCTT.

The table lists this clone with a few counts. The junction departs from germline at one end; a sequencing error may be responsible. This rearrangement joins TRBV7-9 to TRBJ1-3; possibly TRBD1 for D (6 bases). The V gene's germline CDR1 is SEHNR and CDR2 FQNEAQ (reference sequence). This CDR3 is built from 15 residues. The CDR3 nucleotides read TGCGCCAGCAGCCATACTCAGGGGTCCGGAAACACCATATATTTT. Its translation is CASSHTQGSGNTIYF.

The chain recombines TRBV4-1 with TRBJ2-7; D may be TRBD1 (6 bases). Germline lookup yields CDR1 MGHRA and CDR2 YSYEKL. V lost 4 bases and J 3 bases, leaving 16 bases between the germline ends. This CDR3 has 15 amino acids. This CDR3 is CASSLNDRTNYEQYF. Here the CDR3 DNA reads TGCGCCAGCAGCCTCAATGACAGGACGAACTACGAGCAGTACTTC.

This sequence joins TRBV7-9 and TRBJ2-7, with a possible D match to TRBD1 (6 bases). Trimming shortened V by 5 bases and J by 4 bases, and 12 bases separated the two germline ends. The germline gives CDR1 SEHNR, CDR2 FQNEAQ (reference sequence). The CDR3 runs to 13 residues. This CDR3 is CASSGWTEYEQYF. Here the CDR3 DNA reads TGTGCCAGCAGCGGGTGGACAGAGTACGAGCAGTACTTC.

V is TRBV6-1 and J is TRBJ1-1; possible D gene TRBD1, 5 bases. The germline V gene encodes CDR1 MNHNS and CDR2 SASEGT. Trimming took 0 bases from V and 9 from J, leaving 11 bases between them. The CDR3 sequence is 13 residues long. CDR3 residues: CASSEAGRKKAFF. The CDR3 DNA follows: TGTGCCAGCAGTGAAGCGGGACGTAAGAAAGCTTTCTTT.

This clone showed up just a few times. The chain links TRBV7-9 to TRBJ2-7; 7 bases match TRBD1. This CDR3 has 17 amino acids. Trimming at V came to 0 bases and at J to 7 bases, leaving 15 bases not matched to a gene. Germline V gene sequence: CDR1 SEHNR, CDR2 FQNEAQ (reference sequence). The CDR3 reads CASSLAQQGPVPTEQYF. The CDR3 DNA reads TGTGCCAGCAGCTTAGCCCAACAGGGGCCTGTACCTACGGAGCAGTACTTC. Full variable domain (rest looked up from reference TRBV7-9 and TRBJ2-7): DTGVSQNPRHKITKRGQNVTFRCDPISEHNRLYWYRQTLGQGPEFLTYFQNEAQLEKSRLLSDRFSAERPKGSFSTLEIQRTEQGDSAMYLCASSLAQQGPVPTEQYFGPGTRLTVT.

V usage is TRBV5-4 and J usage is TRBJ2-3, with 9 bases fitting TRBD2. Germline V gene sequence: CDR1 SGHNT, CDR2 YYREEE (reference sequence). This CDR3 has 16 residues. V gave up 5 bases and J gave up 0 bases; unmatched junction bases: 7. The CDR3 bases are TGTGCCAGCAGATTTCTAGCGGGATCTAGCACAGATACGCAGTATTTT. It translates to CASRFLAGSSTDTQYF.

The chain links TRBV10-3 to TRBJ1-3; D is perhaps TRBD1 (5 bases). Germline values: CDR1 ENHRY, CDR2 SYGVKD. The germline V and J ends were trimmed by 4 bases and 4 bases, with 14 bases remaining between them. The CDR3 sequence is 15 residues long. CDR3 protein: CAISGTGTGGNTIYF. In nucleotides, the CDR3 is TGTGCCATCAGTGGCACCGGGACCGGCGGAAACACCATATATTTT.

The chain employs TRBV4-2 and TRBJ1-5, with 9 bases fitting TRBD1. The V and J ends lost 1 base and 3 bases, in that order; junction bases with no gene match: 4. This CDR3 spans 16 amino acids. Germline V gene lookup returns CDR1 LGHNA and CDR2 YNFKEQ. The CDR3 sequence is CASSQVTGGFNQPQHF. In nucleotides, the CDR3 is TGTGCCAGCAGCCAAGTGACAGGGGGATTCAATCAGCCCCAGCATTTT.